One and the same sample provided the 22 T cell receptor beta chains below, sequenced in a study of blood T cell repertoires in COVID-19. Method: immunoSEQ multiplex PCR; TCRdb's copy keeps in-frame clones and lacks some. The data contain a few hundred thousand clones, less than 85% of them singletons. Sequenced: peripheral blood. The receptors were sampled from a woman aged 18 to 35 with acute or convalescent COVID-19.

The genes are TRBV2 and TRBJ2-3; possibly TRBD1 for D (6 bases). V lost 8 bases, J lost 0 bases, and 15 bases lay in between. Germline V gene sequence: CDR1 SNHLY, CDR2 FYNNEI. The length of the CDR3 is 15 residues. CDR3 sequence: CASPTGRTSTDTQYF. The DNA of the CDR3 is TGTGCCAGCCCCACAGGGAGAACTAGCACAGATACGCAGTATTTT.

The chain joins TRBV11-2 to TRBJ2-7; 9 nucleotides match TRBD1. The CDR3 has 15 residues. Germline-derived CDR1 and CDR2 are SGHAT and FQNNGV. J gave up 3 bases and V 5 bases, and 8 bases lay outside the gene matches. The CDR3 sequence is CASSLRRQGGYEQYF. The CDR3 DNA follows: TGTGCCAGCAGCCTAAGGCGACAGGGGGGCTACGAGCAGTACTTC.

CDR3 in amino acids: CASSPRGREGLLGTDTQYF. The CDR3 region has the DNA TGTGCCAGCAGCCCTCGGGGGCGGGAGGGCCTATTAGGCACAGATACGCAGTATTTT. The gene calls are TRBV11-3 and TRBJ2-3; 9 bases are a match to TRBD2. Germline values: CDR1 SGHNT, CDR2 YENEEA. Unmatched junction bases numbered 16, after V lost 5 bases and J lost 1 base. CDR3 size: 19 residues.

The J gene is TRBJ2-3, the V gene TRBV2; 8 positions match TRBD2. The germline V gene has CDR1 SNHLY and CDR2 FYNNEI. This CDR3 has 15 residues. The junction had 10 bases not matched to a gene; V was cut back by 8 bases and J by 3 bases. CDR3 coding DNA: TGTGCCAGCTTTCGCGGGGGGTTGGGAACAGATACGCAGTATTTT. Its protein product is CASFRGGLGTDTQYF. Variable domain in full (rest from reference TRBV2 and TRBJ2-3): EPEVTQTPSHQVTQMGQEVILRCVPISNHLYFYWYRQILGQKVEFLVSFYNNEISEKSEIFDDQFSVERPDGSNFTLKIRSTKLEDSAMYFCASFRGGLGTDTQYFGPGTRLTVL.

The rearrangement links TRBV5-5 to TRBJ1-2, with D tentatively TRBD1 (5 bases). Per the germline V gene, CDR1 is SGHKS and CDR2 is YYEKEE (reference sequence). V was trimmed by 0 bases and J by 4 bases, leaving 10 bases between them. CDR3 length equals 14 residues. CDR3 region: CASSLARQGYGYTF. For the CDR3, the DNA is TGTGCCAGCAGCTTGGCCAGGCAGGGCTATGGCTACACCTTC.

V is TRBV2 and J is TRBJ1-2; 7 positions agree with TRBD1. The CDR3 contains 14 residues. Per germline, CDR1 SNHLY and CDR2 FYNNEI. Germline trimming cut 5 bases from V and 4 bases from J; bases unmatched to any gene: 7. CDR3 nucleotides: TGTGCCAGCAGTTCCCAGGGGGGTAGCTATGGCTACACCTTC. This gives the protein CASSSQGGSYGYTF.

This chain connects TRBV12-3 or TRBV12-4 to TRBJ2-5; D not certain. V shed 1 base and J shed 1 base, with 4 bases lying between them. The CDR3 is 13 residues long. The DNA for the CDR3 is TGTGCCAGCAGTTTAGGCAGCCAAGAGACCCAGTACTTC. Amino acid sequence: CASSLGSQETQYF.

The chain uses TRBV18 and TRBJ1-6, with TRBD1 identical over 10 bases. From germline, CDR1 is KGHSH and CDR2 LQKENI. This CDR3 spans 17 amino acids. Losses at the gene ends were 3 bases for V and 7 bases for J; bases not matched to a gene: 9. This CDR3 reads CASSPSVGTGVNSPLHF. The CDR3 DNA is TGTGCCAGCTCACCCTCTGTAGGGACAGGGGTGAATTCACCCCTCCACTTT.

The CDR3 DNA reads TGTGCCAGCAGTTTGAGGACAGGGGATCAGCCCCAGCATTTT. It codes for CASSLRTGDQPQHF. The J gene is TRBJ1-5, the V gene TRBV6-5; 9 positions match TRBD1. The V and J ends lost 4 bases and 5 bases, in that order; junction bases with no gene match: 3. CDR3 length: 14 amino acids. Germline-derived CDR1 and CDR2 are MNHEY and SVGAGI.

V is TRBV3-1 (or the pseudogene TRBV3-2) and J is TRBJ2-5, with a weak D call TRBD2 (6 bases). V dropped 3 bases and J dropped 5 bases, with 22 bases sitting between them. CDR3 length: 17 amino acids. From germline, CDR1 is LGHDT and CDR2 YNNKEL (reference sequence). Written as DNA, the CDR3 is TGTGCCAGCAGCCATGTTTCTAGCAGGGACTCTGGCGAGACCCAGTACTTC. Translation gives CASSHVSSRDSGETQYF.

This clone has only one observation. This chain joins TRBV19 and TRBJ2-2, with unresolved D. Germline-derived CDR1 and CDR2 are LNHDA and SQIVND (reference sequence). The CDR3 has 16 residues. V lost 2 bases, J lost 5 bases, and 15 bases lay in between. CDR3 region: CASSIQINTWTGELFF. The DNA of the CDR3 is TGTGCCAGTAGTATACAGATAAACACGTGGACCGGGGAGCTGTTTTTT.

This sequence joins TRBV11-3 and TRBJ2-7; 10 positions match TRBD1. This CDR3 has 14 residues. After removal of 5 bases from V and 4 bases from J, the junction contained 5 bases not matched to a gene. Germline V gene sequence: CDR1 SGHNT, CDR2 YENEEA. CDR3 in amino acids: CASSLTGGIYEQYF. CDR3 coding DNA: TGTGCCAGCAGCCTGACAGGGGGCATTTACGAGCAGTACTTC.

The chain is built from TRBV28 and TRBJ1-3; no definite D call. The CDR3 sequence is 14 residues long. Germline V gene sequence: CDR1 MDHEN, CDR2 SYDVKM. V was pared by 5 bases and J by 0 bases, with 8 bases between. This CDR3 reads CASSELNSGNTIYF. The DNA of the CDR3 is TGTGCCAGCAGTGAACTCAACTCTGGAAACACCATATATTTT.

This clone was detected only once. The rearrangement links TRBV11-1 to TRBJ2-2; D remains ambiguous. The V and J ends lost 3 bases and 3 bases respectively, with 8 bases between them. Germline V CDR1 and CDR2: SGHAT, FQDESV (reference sequence). The CDR3 runs 14 residues. CDR3 amino acids: CASSLGRYTGELFF. Here the CDR3 DNA reads TGTGCCAGCAGCTTGGGCCGCTACACCGGGGAGCTGTTTTTT.

The chain employs TRBV9 and TRBJ2-7; 7 bases map to TRBD2. Germline lookup yields CDR1 SGDLS and CDR2 YYNGEE. CDR3 length equals 15 residues. The junction had 6 bases not matched to a gene; V was cut back by 0 bases and J by 3 bases. The CDR3 nucleotides read TGTGCCAGCAGCGTAGTAGCTAGCGGCGACTACGAGCAGTACTTC. Residues: CASSVVASGDYEQYF.

The chain links TRBV5-1 to TRBJ1-4; D is unresolved. The CDR3 is 15 residues long. Trimming shortened V by 2 bases and J by 4 bases, and 12 bases separated the two germline ends. Per germline, CDR1 SGHRS and CDR2 YFSETQ. In DNA form, the CDR3 reads TGCGCCAGCAGCTTCTACGGGGTTATTAATGAAAAACTGTTTTTT. Translated: CASSFYGVINEKLFF.

The chain uses TRBV6-5 and TRBJ2-1; tentatively, D is TRBD2 (6 bases). Between the trimmed V and J ends, which lost 3 bases and 4 bases, there was a span of 10 bases. Germline-derived CDR1 and CDR2 are MNHEY and SVGAGI. CDR3 length equals 14 residues. Here the CDR3 reads CASSYRDSYNEQFF. In DNA, the CDR3 is TGTGCCAGCAGTTATAGGGACTCTTACAATGAGCAGTTCTTC.

The rearrangement links TRBV24-1 to TRBJ2-1; the D gene is possibly TRBD1 (5 bases). The germline CDR1 and CDR2 sequences are KGHDR and SFDVKD. The ends were cut back, 5 bases at V and 6 bases at J, with 7 bases in the middle. The length of the CDR3 is 12 residues. In DNA form, the CDR3 reads TGTGCCACCAGTGGTCAGGGCAATGAGCAGTTCTTC. Translating it yields CATSGQGNEQFF.

This chain joins TRBV5-1 and TRBJ1-4; 10 bases are a match to TRBD1. V was pared by 0 bases and J by 7 bases, with 6 bases of the junction left unmatched. From germline, CDR1 is SGHRS and CDR2 YFSETQ. The CDR3 spans 16 residues. The CDR3: CASSLGDRGRGEKLFF. The CDR3 DNA follows: TGCGCCAGCAGCTTGGGGGACAGGGGACGGGGTGAAAAACTGTTTTTT.

V and J are TRBV27 and TRBJ2-3, with 9 bases identical to TRBD1. J was trimmed by 3 bases and V by 6 bases; bases with no gene match: 7. Germline V gene data show CDR1 as MNHEY and CDR2 as SMNVEV (reference sequence). The CDR3 runs 15 residues. This CDR3 reads CASRGQGFSTDTQYF. CDR3 coding DNA: TGTGCCAGCAGGGGACAGGGCTTTTCAACAGATACGCAGTATTTT.

This clone was seen a handful of times. The chain has TRBV2 and TRBJ2-1, with TRBD2 as a possible D gene (5 bases). The CDR3 is 17 amino acids. Germline values: CDR1 SNHLY, CDR2 FYNNEI. V was cut by 3 bases and J by 5 bases, with 20 bases left in between. Here the CDR3 reads CASSEGSSYSTHNEQFF. CDR3 DNA sequence: TGTGCCAGCAGTGAGGGTTCTAGCTATTCGACCCACAATGAGCAGTTCTTC.

This sequence joins TRBV6-1 and TRBJ2-3; D is unclear. Germline V lookup: CDR1 MNHNS, CDR2 SASEGT. V was clipped by 5 bases and J by 0 bases, with 12 bases between them. The CDR3 is made up of 15 amino acids. CDR3 amino acids: CASSPVGVSTDTQYF. Written as DNA, the CDR3 is TGTGCCAGCAGTCCTGTGGGCGTGAGCACAGATACGCAGTATTTT.